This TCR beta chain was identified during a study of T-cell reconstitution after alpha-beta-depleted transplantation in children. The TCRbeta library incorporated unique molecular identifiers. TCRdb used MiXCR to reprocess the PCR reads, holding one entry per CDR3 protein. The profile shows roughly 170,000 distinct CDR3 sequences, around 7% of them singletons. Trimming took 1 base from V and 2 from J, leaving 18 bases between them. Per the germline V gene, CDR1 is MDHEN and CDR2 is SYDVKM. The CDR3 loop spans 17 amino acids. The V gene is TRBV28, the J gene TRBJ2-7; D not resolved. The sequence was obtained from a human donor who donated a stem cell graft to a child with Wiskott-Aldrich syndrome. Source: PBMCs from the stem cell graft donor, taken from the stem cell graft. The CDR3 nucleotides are TGTGCCAGCAGTTTATACCCGCAGAGGTTACACACCTACGAGCAGTACTTC. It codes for CASSLYPQRLHTYEQYF. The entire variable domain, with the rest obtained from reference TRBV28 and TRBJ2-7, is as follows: DVKVTQSSRYLVKRTGEKVFLECVQDMDHENMFWYRQDPGLGLRLIYFSYDVKMKEKGDIPEGYSVSREKKERFSLILESASTNQTSMYLCASSLYPQRLHTYEQYFGPGTRLTVT.